This T cell receptor (beta chain) was found in a study of T-cell memory formation after mild COVID-19. Across the study: The study found TCR clusters largely donor specific.

Using its own MiXCR run on the 5' RACE reads, TCRdb lists one record per CDR3 protein. The table has some 490,000 distinct CDR3 sequences, roughly 18% seen once. As concerns this clonotype: What it binds is unknown.

The CDR3 sequence is 14 residues long. V shed 7 bases and J 3 bases; nucleotides not matched to a gene: 5. Germline V CDR1 and CDR2: LGHNT, FRNRAP. Study-wide results and limits: CD4+ contracting clones lay mainly in CM and EM, CD8+ ones in EMRA. The finding that pre-infection memory included some responding clones suggested that cross-reactive memory joined.

The clonotype was recovered from an adult woman who had mild COVID-19 (a few samples of this study predate the infection). Cell type and time point are not known. The sequencing sample was made of PBMCs or a T cell subset sorted from them (not recorded which). The chain carries TRBV12-5 and TRBJ2-1; TRBD2 aligns across 8 bases. The CDR3 protein is CASEAAGGYNEQFF. The CDR3 bases are TGTGCTAGTGAGGCGGCGGGAGGCTACAATGAGCAGTTCTTC. Full variable domain (rest looked up from reference TRBV12-5 and TRBJ2-1): DARVTQTPRHKVTEMGQEVTMRCQPILGHNTVFWYRQTMMQGLELLAYFRNRAPLDDSGMPKDRFSAEMPDATLATLKIQPSEPRDSAVYFCASEAAGGYNEQFFGPGTRLTVL.